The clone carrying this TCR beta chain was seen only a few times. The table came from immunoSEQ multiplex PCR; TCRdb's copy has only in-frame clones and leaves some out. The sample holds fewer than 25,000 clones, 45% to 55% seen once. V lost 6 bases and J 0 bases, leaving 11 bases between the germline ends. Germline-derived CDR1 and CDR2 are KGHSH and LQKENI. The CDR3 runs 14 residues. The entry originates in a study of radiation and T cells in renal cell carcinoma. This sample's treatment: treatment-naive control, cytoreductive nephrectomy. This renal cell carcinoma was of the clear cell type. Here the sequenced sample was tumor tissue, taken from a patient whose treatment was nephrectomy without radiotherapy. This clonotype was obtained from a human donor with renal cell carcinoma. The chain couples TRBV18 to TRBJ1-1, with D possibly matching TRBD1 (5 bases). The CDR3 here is CASSLTTVNTEAFF. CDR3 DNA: TGTGCCAGCTCCCTCACGACAGTGAACACTGAAGCTTTCTTT.